This T cell receptor beta chain was recorded in a study of post-analysis software for immune sequencing data. Turning to this clonotype: Its antigen is currently unknown.

Study-wide findings and caveats: Multiple sclerosis was associated with a significant reduction in normalized Chao1 diversity relative to controls. When patients were compared with controls, 4 or 5 TRBV segments were more frequent, TRBV5-6, TRBV5-1 and TRBV20-1 among them.

The CDR3 is made up of 14 amino acids. Trimming cost V 4 bases and J 0 bases, with 10 bases left between them. CDR1 MNHEY and CDR2 SVGAGI come from the germline V gene. Unique molecular identifiers were carried by the TCR beta cDNA libraries. TCRdb used MiXCR to reprocess the PCR reads, holding one entry per CDR3 protein. The sample shows a few hundred thousand distinct CDR3 sequences, about 40% of them seen only once. This receptor was obtained from a girl aged 2-10 years with multiple sclerosis. The sequenced material came from blood. The chain couples TRBV6-5 to TRBJ2-7; no definite D call. The CDR3 DNA is TGTGCCAGCAGTTTCGGACCAACCTCCTACGAGCAGTACTTC. This encodes CASSFGPTSYEQYF.